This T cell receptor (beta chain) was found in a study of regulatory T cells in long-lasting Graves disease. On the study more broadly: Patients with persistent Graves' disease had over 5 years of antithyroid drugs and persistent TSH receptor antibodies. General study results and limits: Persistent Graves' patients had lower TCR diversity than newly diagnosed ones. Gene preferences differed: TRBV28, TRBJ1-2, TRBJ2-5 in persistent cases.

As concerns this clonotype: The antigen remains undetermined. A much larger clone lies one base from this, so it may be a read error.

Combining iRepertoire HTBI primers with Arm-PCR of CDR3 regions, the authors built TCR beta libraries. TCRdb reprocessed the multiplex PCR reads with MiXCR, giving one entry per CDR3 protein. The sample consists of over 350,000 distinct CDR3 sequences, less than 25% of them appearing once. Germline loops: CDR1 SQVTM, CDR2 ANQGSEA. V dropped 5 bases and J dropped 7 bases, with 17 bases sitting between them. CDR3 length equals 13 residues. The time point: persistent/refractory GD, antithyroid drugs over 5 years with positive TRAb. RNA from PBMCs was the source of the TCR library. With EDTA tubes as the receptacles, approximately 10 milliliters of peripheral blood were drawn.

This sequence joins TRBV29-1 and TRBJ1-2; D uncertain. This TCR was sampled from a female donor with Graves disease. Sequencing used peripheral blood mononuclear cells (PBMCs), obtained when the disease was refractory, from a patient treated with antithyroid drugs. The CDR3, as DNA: TGCAGCGTTTACGAGGAAGGTGGTTCTGGCTACACCTTC. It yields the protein CSVYEEGGSGYTF.